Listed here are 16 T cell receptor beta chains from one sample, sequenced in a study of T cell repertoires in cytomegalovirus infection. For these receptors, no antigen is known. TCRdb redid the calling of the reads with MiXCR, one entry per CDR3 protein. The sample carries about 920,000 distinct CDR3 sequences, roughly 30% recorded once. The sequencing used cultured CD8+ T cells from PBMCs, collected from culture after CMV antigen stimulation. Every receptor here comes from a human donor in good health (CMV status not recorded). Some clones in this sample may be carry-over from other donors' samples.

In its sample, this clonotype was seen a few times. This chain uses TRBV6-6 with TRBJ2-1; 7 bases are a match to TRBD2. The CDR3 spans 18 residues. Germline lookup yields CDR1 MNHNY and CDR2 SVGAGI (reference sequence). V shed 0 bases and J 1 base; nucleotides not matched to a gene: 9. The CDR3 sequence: CASSYSFESGVSYNEQFF. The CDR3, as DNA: TGTGCCAGCAGTTACTCCTTTGAGAGCGGGGTTTCCTACAATGAGCAGTTCTTC.

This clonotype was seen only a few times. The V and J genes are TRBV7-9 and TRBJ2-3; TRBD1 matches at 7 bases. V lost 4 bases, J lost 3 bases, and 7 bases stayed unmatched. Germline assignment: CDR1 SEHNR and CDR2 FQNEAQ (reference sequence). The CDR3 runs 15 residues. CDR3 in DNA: TGTGCCAGCAGCTGGAGACAGGGTGGGACAGATACGCAGTATTTT. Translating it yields CASSWRQGGTDTQYF.

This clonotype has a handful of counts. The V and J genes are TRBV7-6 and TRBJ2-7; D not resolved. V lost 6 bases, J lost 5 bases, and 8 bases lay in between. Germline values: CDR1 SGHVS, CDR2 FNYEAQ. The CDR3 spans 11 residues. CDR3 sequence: CASSKDHEQYF. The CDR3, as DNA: TGTGCCAGCAGTAAAGATCACGAGCAGTACTTC.

The CDR3 spells CATSDQRPLASTDTQYF. The CDR3 DNA reads as TGTGCCACCAGTGATCAAAGGCCTTTAGCTAGCACAGATACGCAGTATTTT. The V call is TRBV24-1, the J call TRBJ2-3; unclear D gene. Trimming cost V 3 bases and J 0 bases, with 15 bases left between them. This CDR3 contains 17 residues. Looked up from germline, CDR1 is KGHDR and CDR2 is SFDVKD.

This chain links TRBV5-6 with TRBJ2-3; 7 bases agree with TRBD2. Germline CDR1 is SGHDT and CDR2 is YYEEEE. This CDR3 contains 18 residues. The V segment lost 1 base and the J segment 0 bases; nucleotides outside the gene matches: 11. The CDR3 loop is CASSLLRGSPFSTDTQYF. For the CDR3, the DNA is TGTGCCAGCAGCTTGTTGCGGGGGTCCCCCTTTAGCACAGATACGCAGTATTTT. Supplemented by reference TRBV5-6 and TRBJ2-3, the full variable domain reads DAGVTQSPTHLIKTRGQQVTLRCSPKSGHDTVSWYQQALGQGPQFIFQYYEEEERQRGNFPDRFSGHQFPNYSSELNVNALLLGDSALYLCASSLLRGSPFSTDTQYFGPGTRLTVL.

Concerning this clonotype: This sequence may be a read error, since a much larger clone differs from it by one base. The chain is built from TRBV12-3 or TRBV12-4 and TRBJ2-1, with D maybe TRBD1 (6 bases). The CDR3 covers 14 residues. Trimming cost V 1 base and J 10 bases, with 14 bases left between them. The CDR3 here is CASSLGGRVREQFF. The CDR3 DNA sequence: TGTGCCAGCAGTTTAGGGGGGCGGGTTCGCGAGCAGTTCTTC.

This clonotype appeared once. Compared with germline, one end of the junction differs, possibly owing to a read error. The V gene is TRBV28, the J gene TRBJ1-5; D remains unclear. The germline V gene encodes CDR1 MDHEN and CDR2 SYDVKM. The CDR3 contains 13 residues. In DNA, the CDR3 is TGTGCCAGCAGGAGGGAAAAGAGTCAGTCCCAGCATTTT. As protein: CASRREKSQSQHF.

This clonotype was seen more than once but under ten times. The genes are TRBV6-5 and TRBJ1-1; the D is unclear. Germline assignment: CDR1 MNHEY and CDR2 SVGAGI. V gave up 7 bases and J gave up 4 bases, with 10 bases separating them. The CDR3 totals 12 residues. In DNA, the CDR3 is TGTGCCAGCAACGGGCTTGTCACTGAAGCTTTCTTT. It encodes CASNGLVTEAFF.

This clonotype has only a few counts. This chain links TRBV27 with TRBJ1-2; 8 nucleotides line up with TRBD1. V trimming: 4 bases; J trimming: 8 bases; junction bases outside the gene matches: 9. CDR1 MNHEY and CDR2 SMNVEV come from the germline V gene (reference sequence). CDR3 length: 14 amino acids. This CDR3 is CASSWTGPMGGYTF. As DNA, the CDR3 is TGTGCCAGCAGTTGGACAGGGCCGATGGGGGGCTACACCTTC.

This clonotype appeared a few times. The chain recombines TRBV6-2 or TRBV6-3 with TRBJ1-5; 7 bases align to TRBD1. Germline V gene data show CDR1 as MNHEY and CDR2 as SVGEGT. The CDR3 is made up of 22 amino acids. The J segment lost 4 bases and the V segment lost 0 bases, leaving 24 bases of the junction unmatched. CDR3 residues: CASSYSVFTPRGTGEGNQPQHF. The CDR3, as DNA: TGTGCCAGCAGTTACTCCGTCTTCACCCCCCGTGGCACAGGGGAGGGTAATCAGCCCCAGCATTTT.

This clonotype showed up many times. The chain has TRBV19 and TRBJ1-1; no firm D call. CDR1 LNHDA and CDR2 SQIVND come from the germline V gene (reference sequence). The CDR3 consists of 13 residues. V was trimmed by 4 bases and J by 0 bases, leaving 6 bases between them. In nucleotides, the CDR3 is TGTGCCAGTAGTACATCTATGAACACTGAAGCTTTCTTT. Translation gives CASSTSMNTEAFF. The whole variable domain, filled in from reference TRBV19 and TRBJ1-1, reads DGGITQSPKYLFRKEGQNVTLSCEQNLNHDAMYWYRQDPGQGLRLIYYSQIVNDFQKGDIAEGYSVSREKKESFPLTVTSAQKNPTAFYLCASSTSMNTEAFFGQGTRLTVV.

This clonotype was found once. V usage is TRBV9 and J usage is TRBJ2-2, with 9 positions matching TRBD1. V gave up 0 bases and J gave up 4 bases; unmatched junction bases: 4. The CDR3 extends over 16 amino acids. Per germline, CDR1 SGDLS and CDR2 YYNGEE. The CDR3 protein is CASSVEGQGITGELFF. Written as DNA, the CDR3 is TGTGCCAGCAGCGTAGAGGGACAGGGTATCACCGGGGAGCTGTTTTTT.

CDR3 DNA sequence: TGCGCCAGCAGCCCCCGACAGGAGATTTGGGAGACCCAGTACTTC. Its protein is CASSPRQEIWETQYF. The J gene is TRBJ2-5, the V gene TRBV5-1; a possible D gene is TRBD1 (6 bases). The CDR3 runs 15 residues. Germline CDR1 reads SGHRS; CDR2 reads YFSETQ. Trimming took 4 bases from V and 5 from J, leaving 18 bases between them.

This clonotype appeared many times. CDR3 sequence reads: CASSLRQGSRMNTEAFF. CDR3 sequence (DNA): TGTGCCAGCAGCTTACGACAGGGGAGTCGTATGAACACTGAAGCTTTCTTT. The chain couples TRBV7-2 to TRBJ1-1; TRBD1 matches at 8 bases. Looked up from germline, CDR1 is SGHTA and CDR2 is FQGNSA. CDR3 size: 17 residues. V shed 2 bases, J shed 0 bases, and the junction held 8 bases outside the gene matches.

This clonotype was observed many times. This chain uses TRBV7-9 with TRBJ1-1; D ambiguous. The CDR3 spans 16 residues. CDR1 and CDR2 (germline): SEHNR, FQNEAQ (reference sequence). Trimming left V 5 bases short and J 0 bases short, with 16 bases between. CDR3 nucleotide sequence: TGTGCCAGCAGCCCCCCAAGGGTGGGGATGAACACTGAAGCTTTCTTT. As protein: CASSPPRVGMNTEAFF. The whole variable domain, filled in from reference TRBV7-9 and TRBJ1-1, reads DTGVSQNPRHKITKRGQNVTFRCDPISEHNRLYWYRQTLGQGPEFLTYFQNEAQLEKSRLLSDRFSAERPKGSFSTLEIQRTEQGDSAMYLCASSPPRVGMNTEAFFGQGTRLTVV.

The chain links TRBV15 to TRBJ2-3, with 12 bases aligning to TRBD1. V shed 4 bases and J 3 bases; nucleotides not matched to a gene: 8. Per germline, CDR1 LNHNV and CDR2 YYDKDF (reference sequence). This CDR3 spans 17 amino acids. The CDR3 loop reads CATSTTKGQGATDTQYF. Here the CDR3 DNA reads TGTGCCACCAGCACCACTAAGGGACAGGGGGCAACAGATACGCAGTATTTT. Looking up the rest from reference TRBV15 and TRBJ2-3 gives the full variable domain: DAMVIQNPRYQVTQFGKPVTLSCSQTLNHNVMYWYQQKSSQAPKLLFHYYDKDFNNEADTPDNFQSRRPNTSFCFLDIRSPGLGDTAMYLCATSTTKGQGATDTQYFGPGTRLTVL.